This TCR beta chain comes out of a study of breast tumors, draining lymph nodes, adjacent tissues (dated by TCRdb to the mid-2010s). For context, the study as a whole: Breast cancer patients provided tumor, adjacent nontumor tissue and axillary lymph nodes, and the study compared the TCR beta repertoires across these three sources. The study was designed to assess the relationships and possible T-cell exchange between tumor, surrounding tissue and draining lymph node repertoires in human breast cancer.

This clonotype was recorded many times. It has no known antigen specificity. Within one base of it there is no much larger clone, and no base qualities were kept. The full study reports these points: T-cell repertoire diversity in tumors was found to be lower than in lymph nodes but higher than in nontumor tissue, and preferential V and J gene usage was observed. Tumor and nontumor tissue repertoires were found to be significantly more similar in luminal-like than in basal-like breast cancer. The study presented the conclusion that tumor T cells originate in lymph nodes as consistent with a hypothesis, not as something directly demonstrated. A scenario in which most tumor T cells derive from the lymph node and then expand within tumor tissue was judged to be consistent with the data.

The sequencer was an Illumina HiSeq 2000. Multiplex PCR amplification was used to generate the TCR beta chain libraries. The amplified TCR beta chain products were analyzed by high-throughput sequencing. TCRdb trimmed public reads at Q25 via fastp, called clones via MiXCR and kept in-frame beta chains. Here each entry gathers all rows of one CDR3 protein and keeps the most common genes and DNA. Across this sample there are under 250,000 distinct CDR3 sequences, with 32% seen only once. The ten largest clones represent 1.4% of the sample. The lymph node samples were taken from the axillary draining lymph nodes of breast cancer patients. The CDR3 numbers 11 residues from cysteine through phenylalanine. The sequence is cut down to CDR3 DNA, 33 bases in frame from base 1. Sequences SNHLY (CDR1) and FYNNEI (CDR2) are obtained from the germline V gene. V and J are truncated by 4 bases and 13 bases respectively, leaving an intervening sequence of 8 bases.

The sequence joins TRBV2 to TRBJ1-6; the D segment cannot be called with confidence. The specimen sequenced was axillary lymph node tissue. The source of this sequence is a female donor with breast cancer. Some clones in this sample may be carry-over from other donors' samples. The sequence in DNA is TGTGCCAGCAGTGGAGACACTCCCCTCCACTTT. Translation gives CASSGDTPLHF.